One sample yielded the 32 T cell receptor beta chains listed below, sequenced in a study of blood T cell repertoires in COVID-19. Clones were sequenced by immunoSEQ multiplex PCR, and TCRdb holds only the in-frame ones, with some missing. The profile shows under 350,000 clones, 65% to 90% of them singletons. Sequenced: peripheral blood. The receptors were sampled from a human donor in a cohort sampled during active COVID-19.

This chain connects TRBV18 to TRBJ2-1; TRBD2 matches at 7 bases. With V trimmed by 3 bases and J by 10 bases, 15 bases remained unmatched. The CDR3 has 16 residues. Germline values: CDR1 KGHSH, CDR2 LQKENI. In DNA, the CDR3 is TGTGCCAGCTCACCTTGGGGAGGGACTCAGCTTAGGGAGCAGTTCTTC. As protein: CASSPWGGTQLREQFF.

The rearrangement uses TRBV18 and TRBJ2-7; weak D call: TRBD1 (6 bases). From germline, CDR1 is KGHSH and CDR2 LQKENI. The V gene lost 6 bases and the J gene lost 4 bases, with 10 bases spanning the gap. The CDR3 sequence is 12 residues long. CDR3 loop: CASSRDKYEQYF. CDR3 sequence (DNA): TGTGCCAGCTCCCGGGACAAATACGAGCAGTACTTC.

This clone was seen only a few times. The chain couples TRBV28 to TRBJ1-4, with D maybe TRBD1 (5 bases). The germline V gene encodes CDR1 MDHEN and CDR2 SYDVKM. The V end was cut by 3 bases, the J end by 8 bases, with 13 bases between. CDR3 length: 14 amino acids. CDR3 in DNA: TGTGCCAGCAGTTTCGGGGGAGGTGGGGAAAAACTGTTTTTT. Amino acids: CASSFGGGGEKLFF. Supplemented by reference TRBV28 and TRBJ1-4, the full variable domain reads DVKVTQSSRYLVKRTGEKVFLECVQDMDHENMFWYRQDPGLGLRLIYFSYDVKMKEKGDIPEGYSVSREKKERFSLILESASTNQTSMYLCASSFGGGGEKLFFGSGTQLSVL.

This clone came up once. The chain joins TRBV6-2 or TRBV6-3 to TRBJ2-6; D is unresolved. CDR3 length: 15 residues. Trimming left V 2 bases short and J 0 bases short, with 5 bases between. Germline V CDR1 and CDR2: MNHEY, SVGEGT. The CDR3 nucleotides are TGTGCCAGCAGTTACCGCGGCTCTGGGGCCAACGTCCTGACTTTC. This gives the protein CASSYRGSGANVLTF.

In the case of this clone: This specimen includes other DNA sequences encoding the same CDR3. The chain has TRBV6-5 and TRBJ2-2; 8 positions agree with TRBD2. CDR1 is MNHEY and CDR2 is SVGAGI in the germline V gene. Trimming removed 6 bases from V and 6 bases from J; junction bases left unmatched: 3. The CDR3 spans 13 residues. The CDR3 sequence is CASRGLAAGELFF. In nucleotides, the CDR3 is TGTGCCAGCAGAGGACTAGCCGCCGGGGAGCTGTTTTTT.

In nucleotides, the CDR3 is TGTGCCAGCAGCTTAGCGTATAGCGGAGACACCGGGGAGCTGTTTTTT. This encodes CASSLAYSGDTGELFF. This chain joins TRBV7-8 and TRBJ2-2; weak D call: TRBD2 (6 bases). V was shortened by 0 bases and J by 3 bases, with 11 bases between the two germline ends. The CDR3 sequence is 16 residues long. CDR1 and CDR2 (germline): SGHVS, FQNEAQ.

The rearrangement uses TRBV20-1 and TRBJ2-1; D is undetermined. V gave up 3 bases and J gave up 6 bases, with 15 bases separating them. CDR1 is DFQATT and CDR2 is SNEGSKA in the germline V gene (reference sequence). The CDR3 covers 14 residues. CDR3 DNA: TGCAGTGCTAGTCTCCCCTGGAGAAGCAATGAGCAGTTCTTC. It specifies CSASLPWRSNEQFF.

The rearrangement links TRBV28 to TRBJ1-2; 8 positions agree with TRBD1. Germline V gives CDR1 MDHEN, CDR2 SYDVKM. The J segment lost 7 bases and the V segment lost 3 bases, leaving 4 bases of the junction unmatched. The CDR3 contains 13 residues. Here the CDR3 reads CASSLTGVGGYTF. As DNA, the CDR3 is TGTGCCAGCAGTTTGACAGGGGTTGGTGGCTACACCTTC.

The V call is TRBV11-3, the J call TRBJ2-1, with 9 bases fitting TRBD2. This CDR3 has 15 residues. The J segment lost 4 bases and the V segment lost 1 base, leaving 2 bases of the junction unmatched. Germline loops: CDR1 SGHNT, CDR2 YENEEA. The CDR3 region has the DNA TGTGCCAGCAGCTTAGGGCTAGCGGGATACAATGAGCAGTTCTTC. Translated: CASSLGLAGYNEQFF.

This clone has only a few counts. The chain is built from TRBV2 and TRBJ2-7; 7 bases fit TRBD1. The length of the CDR3 is 14 residues. Per germline, CDR1 SNHLY and CDR2 FYNNEI. The ends lost 7 bases at V and 0 bases at J; junction bases unmatched: 6. Written as DNA, the CDR3 is TGTGCCAGCAAACAGGGGTTCAGCTCCTACGAGCAGTACTTC. Translated, it gives CASKQGFSSYEQYF.

The chain couples TRBV5-5 to TRBJ2-1; a possible D gene is TRBD2 (5 bases). The V end was cut by 4 bases, the J end by 2 bases, with 13 bases between. Germline CDR1 SGHKS, CDR2 YYEKEE (reference sequence). The CDR3 is 15 residues long. CDR3 in DNA: TGTGCCAGCAGCCTTACTAGTCAACCCTACAATGAGCAGTTCTTC. This encodes CASSLTSQPYNEQFF.

The chain carries TRBV4-1 and TRBJ2-7, with TRBD2 matching over 15 bases. This CDR3 comprises 16 residues. V was clipped by 4 bases and J by 5 bases; unmatched bases: 6. CDR1 and CDR2 (germline): MGHRA, YSYEKL. CDR3 amino acids: CASSLMGLAGGNEQYF. CDR3 coding DNA: TGCGCCAGCAGCCTCATGGGACTAGCGGGAGGTAACGAGCAGTACTTC.

The J gene is TRBJ1-5, the V gene TRBV18; D not certain. Germline-derived CDR1 and CDR2 are KGHSH and LQKENI. The CDR3 has 14 amino acids. V was clipped by 5 bases and J by 2 bases, with 10 bases between them. The CDR3 region is CASSTNRGNQPQHF. The CDR3 coding sequence is TGTGCCAGCTCAACGAACAGAGGCAATCAGCCCCAGCATTTT. Looking up the rest from reference TRBV18 and TRBJ1-5 gives the full variable domain: NAGVMQNPRHLVRRRGQEARLRCSPMKGHSHVYWYRQLPEEGLKFMVYLQKENIIDESGMPKERFSAEFPKEGPSILRIQQVVRGDSAAYFCASSTNRGNQPQHFGDGTRLSIL.

This clone was detected only once. The chain employs TRBV5-6 and TRBJ1-1, with D possibly being TRBD1 (5 bases). The germline V gene has CDR1 SGHDT and CDR2 YYEEEE. CDR3 size: 15 residues. Trimming pared 5 bases from V and 3 bases from J, leaving 17 bases between. The CDR3 loop reads CASSLRTPQDTEAFF. The CDR3 DNA follows: TGTGCCAGCAGTCTCCGTACCCCACAGGACACTGAAGCTTTCTTT.

J is TRBJ2-7 and V is TRBV6-1; 9 bases fit TRBD1. The CDR3 covers 16 residues. V was clipped by 3 bases and J by 2 bases; unmatched bases: 8. Germline-derived CDR1 and CDR2 are MNHNS and SASEGT. The CDR3 reads CASSDIGTGKTYEQYF. The CDR3 nucleotides read TGTGCCAGCAGTGACATCGGGACAGGGAAAACCTACGAGCAGTACTTC.

This clone was picked up a small number of times. The chain is built from TRBV24-1 and TRBJ2-3; 8 positions match TRBD2. Trimming took 5 bases from V and 2 from J; bases not matched to a gene: 2. The germline gives CDR1 KGHDR, CDR2 SFDVKD. This CDR3 is 14 amino acids long. Here the CDR3 DNA reads TGTGCCACCAGTGCTAGCGGGCCCACAGATACGCAGTATTTT. Protein product: CATSASGPTDTQYF.

The gene calls are TRBV27 and TRBJ2-6, with D maybe TRBD2 (6 bases). Trimming cost V 4 bases and J 0 bases, with 16 bases left between them. The length of the CDR3 is 18 residues. The V gene's germline CDR1 is MNHEY and CDR2 SMNVEV (reference sequence). This CDR3 reads CASSWRRGPLSGANVLTF. In nucleotides, the CDR3 is TGTGCCAGCAGTTGGAGGAGGGGCCCCCTCTCTGGGGCCAACGTCCTGACTTTC. The full variable domain, with the rest looked up from reference TRBV27 and TRBJ2-6, is EAQVTQNPRYLITVTGKKLTVTCSQNMNHEYMSWYRQDPGLGLRQIYYSMNVEVTDKGDVPEGYKVSRKEKRNFPLILESPSPNQTSLYFCASSWRRGPLSGANVLTFGAGSRLTVL.

The gene calls are TRBV19 and TRBJ1-2, with D tentatively TRBD1 (6 bases). The CDR3 has 14 amino acids. Germline V gives CDR1 LNHDA, CDR2 SQIVND (reference sequence). V dropped 4 bases and J dropped 2 bases, with 11 bases sitting between them. In nucleotides, the CDR3 is TGTGCCAGTAGTAGAACCGGGACAAACTATGGCTACACCTTC. It yields the protein CASSRTGTNYGYTF.

This chain connects TRBV5-5 to TRBJ1-2, with a tentative D call TRBD1 (5 bases). Germline V gene sequence: CDR1 SGHKS, CDR2 YYEKEE (reference sequence). The CDR3 loop spans 15 amino acids. V gave up 0 bases and J gave up 6 bases, with 15 bases separating them. CDR3 sequence reads: CASSLAQGTLNGYTF. CDR3 nucleotides: TGTGCCAGCAGCTTGGCTCAGGGAACTCTAAATGGCTACACCTTC.

Here the CDR3 reads CAWSGEWAGANVLTF. The CDR3 coding sequence is TGTGCCTGGAGTGGGGAGTGGGCTGGGGCCAACGTCCTGACTTTC. The rearrangement uses TRBV30 and TRBJ2-6; TRBD2 is a possible D gene (5 bases). The length of the CDR3 is 15 residues. V dropped 1 base and J dropped 2 bases, with 9 bases sitting between them. Germline V gives CDR1 GTSNPN, CDR2 SVGIG (reference sequence).

The chain is built from TRBV15 and TRBJ1-5; TRBD1 agrees at 10 bases. Trimming took 0 bases from V and 8 from J; bases not matched to a gene: 16. CDR3 length: 19 amino acids. Per the germline V gene, CDR1 is LNHNV and CDR2 is YYDKDF (reference sequence). CDR3 DNA sequence: TGTGCCACCAGCAGAGATATCTTCCTCGTGGGGACAGGGGACAAGCCCCAGCATTTT. It translates to CATSRDIFLVGTGDKPQHF.

This rearrangement joins TRBV5-1 to TRBJ1-5, with TRBD1 matching 9 bases. CDR1 is SGHRS and CDR2 is YFSETQ in the germline V gene. Trimming at V came to 3 bases and at J to 5 bases, leaving 6 bases not matched to a gene. The CDR3 has 15 amino acids. CDR3 residues: CASSSTGGADQPQHF. The CDR3, as DNA: TGCGCCAGCAGCTCCACAGGGGGCGCGGATCAGCCCCAGCATTTT.

CDR3 in amino acids: CASSPHTGSPEAFF. Here the CDR3 DNA reads TGTGCCAGCAGCCCCCACACGGGGAGCCCTGAAGCTTTCTTT. V is TRBV25-1 and J is TRBJ1-1; D remains ambiguous. The CDR3 runs to 14 residues. The germline CDR1 and CDR2 sequences are MGHDK and SYGVNS. Trimming removed 6 bases at V and 6 bases at J, with 17 bases between.

There are many counts of this clone. The chain is built from TRBV7-9 and TRBJ2-5, with 9 bases that match TRBD1. The V gene's germline CDR1 is SEHNR and CDR2 FQNEAQ (reference sequence). V shed 5 bases and J 4 bases; nucleotides not matched to a gene: 8. The length of the CDR3 is 15 residues. CDR3 DNA: TGTGCCAGCAGCCCCCTAGGGACAGGGTCAGAGACCCAGTACTTC. As protein: CASSPLGTGSETQYF.

The genes are TRBV11-3 and TRBJ2-1, with TRBD2 matching 8 bases. Germline CDR1 reads SGHNT; CDR2 reads YENEEA. There are 19 residues in the CDR3. Trimming took 5 bases from V and 1 from J; bases not matched to a gene: 16. The CDR3 nucleotides are TGTGCCAGCAGCGCTCCCCCTCCCCAAGCGGGAGCGTCCTACAATGAGCAGTTCTTC. Its translation is CASSAPPPQAGASYNEQFF.

The chain has TRBV3-1 (or the pseudogene TRBV3-2) and TRBJ2-5; 9 bases line up with TRBD2. The CDR3 has 15 residues. The V and J ends lost 8 bases and 5 bases, in that order; junction bases with no gene match: 12. Germline V CDR1 and CDR2: LGHDT, YNNKEL (reference sequence). The chain's CDR3 is CASSEFGLAGETQYF. CDR3 in DNA: TGTGCCAGCTCCGAGTTCGGGCTAGCGGGGGAGACCCAGTACTTC.

J is TRBJ2-7 and V is TRBV5-5; tentative D call: TRBD1 (5 bases). This CDR3 has 15 amino acids. CDR1 SGHKS and CDR2 YYEKEE come from the germline V gene (reference sequence). V was shortened by 5 bases and J by 2 bases, with 17 bases between the two germline ends. In DNA form, the CDR3 reads TGTGCCAGCAGTCTGAAGGGGCCTGGTCCCTACGAGCAGTACTTC. It is translated as CASSLKGPGPYEQYF.

The chain couples TRBV7-9 to TRBJ2-2; unclear D gene. This CDR3 spans 13 amino acids. V shed 1 base and J shed 7 bases, with 7 bases lying between them. Germline assignment: CDR1 SEHNR and CDR2 FQNEAQ (reference sequence). The CDR3 sequence is CASSLDRVGELFF. CDR3 coding DNA: TGTGCCAGCAGCTTAGATCGGGTCGGGGAGCTGTTTTTT.

The rearrangement joins TRBV5-5 to TRBJ1-2; the D is unclear. Germline lookup yields CDR1 SGHKS and CDR2 YYEKEE (reference sequence). The V and J ends lost 2 bases and 1 base respectively, with 9 bases between them. The CDR3 sequence is 14 residues long. CDR3 bases: TGTGCCAGCAGCTTTGGAGGGTTTAACTATGGCTACACCTTC. Protein: CASSFGGFNYGYTF.

The J gene is TRBJ1-1, the V gene TRBV28, with a possible D match to TRBD1 (5 bases). Trimming removed 6 bases at V and 3 bases at J, with 14 bases between. The CDR3 is 14 residues long. CDR1 and CDR2 (germline): MDHEN, SYDVKM. The CDR3 nucleotides read TGTGCCAGCAGCGGAGGAGGGGTGGACACTGAAGCTTTCTTT. Amino acids: CASSGGGVDTEAFF. Full variable domain (missing parts from reference TRBV28 and TRBJ1-1): DVKVTQSSRYLVKRTGEKVFLECVQDMDHENMFWYRQDPGLGLRLIYFSYDVKMKEKGDIPEGYSVSREKKERFSLILESASTNQTSMYLCASSGGGVDTEAFFGQGTRLTVV.

The chain has TRBV28 and TRBJ1-2; TRBD1 matches at 7 bases. Germline CDR1 reads MDHEN; CDR2 reads SYDVKM. V dropped 4 bases and J dropped 8; count of bases not matched to a gene: 7. The CDR3 length is 13 residues. CDR3 in DNA: TGTGCCAGCAGTTCCTCGACAGGGTCCGGCTACACCTTC. Translating gives CASSSSTGSGYTF.

The rearrangement links TRBV19 to TRBJ2-3, with D possibly matching TRBD1 (6 bases). V lost 3 bases and J lost 2, with 12 bases in between. CDR3 size: 15 residues. Germline values: CDR1 LNHDA, CDR2 SQIVND (reference sequence). The CDR3 sequence is CASSIRDIDTDTQYF. Here the CDR3 DNA reads TGTGCCAGTAGTATTAGGGACATCGACACAGATACGCAGTATTTT. The complete variable domain, with remaining parts taken from reference TRBV19 and TRBJ2-3, reads DGGITQSPKYLFRKEGQNVTLSCEQNLNHDAMYWYRQDPGQGLRLIYYSQIVNDFQKGDIAEGYSVSREKKESFPLTVTSAQKNPTAFYLCASSIRDIDTDTQYFGPGTRLTVL.